Listed here are 24 T cell receptor beta chains from one sample, sequenced in a study of T cell responses to AZD1222 COVID-19 vaccine. This table comes from immunoSEQ multiplex PCR, and its TCRdb copy is limited to in-frame clones, with some not included. The table includes some 63,000 clones, roughly 84% detected once. The specimen comprised peripheral blood, sampled on day 0 of AZD1222 vaccination. The source is an adult in good health.

The CDR3 sequence: CASSLGHEQYF. CDR3 nucleotides: TGTGCCAGCTCACTTGGTCACGAGCAGTACTTC. The rearrangement uses TRBV18 and TRBJ2-7, with no clear D. The CDR3 contains 11 residues. Trimming removed 4 bases from V and 5 bases from J, with 6 bases in between. Germline V gives CDR1 KGHSH, CDR2 LQKENI.

The rearrangement joins TRBV7-2 to TRBJ2-7; 8 nucleotides agree with TRBD1. Germline V gives CDR1 SGHTA, CDR2 FQGNSA. The V gene end was trimmed by 3 bases and the J gene end by 0 bases; junction bases not matched to a gene: 4. The CDR3 has 15 amino acids. The CDR3 reads CASSFQTGASYEQYV. The DNA for the CDR3 is TGTGCCAGCAGCTTCCAGACAGGGGCCTCCTACGAGCAGTACGTC.

The chain links TRBV23-1 to TRBJ2-4; no reliable D call. TRBV23-1 is annotated as an ORF whose role is uncertain. V shed 2 bases and J shed 7 bases, with 12 bases lying between them. CDR3 length: 14 amino acids. The CDR3 sequence: CASSQSQAGNIQYF. CDR3 DNA sequence: TGCGCCAGCAGTCAAAGTCAAGCAGGCAACATTCAGTACTTC.

The chain carries TRBV12-3 or TRBV12-4 and TRBJ1-2, with a tentative D call TRBD1 (5 bases). This CDR3 comprises 11 residues. V was clipped by 10 bases and J by 6 bases, with 12 bases between them. The CDR3, as DNA: TGTGCCACAGGCCGCAGGGATGGCTACACCTTC. It specifies CATGRRDGYTF.

The chain couples TRBV4-3 to TRBJ1-1, with D hard to call. The germline CDR1 and CDR2 sequences are LGHNA and YSLEER. The CDR3 contains 15 residues. V was cut by 0 bases and J by 5 bases, with 13 bases left in between. CDR3 in amino acids: CASSQDLGVGTEAFF. CDR3 sequence (DNA): TGCGCCAGCAGCCAAGATCTGGGAGTAGGTACTGAAGCTTTCTTT.

This chain connects TRBV7-9 to TRBJ1-2; D remains unclear. Germline V lookup: CDR1 SEHNR, CDR2 FQNEAQ (reference sequence). This CDR3 spans 14 amino acids. V lost 1 base and J 4 bases, leaving 10 bases between the germline ends. The CDR3 sequence: CASSLGLTAYGYTF. In DNA, the CDR3 is TGTGCCAGCAGCTTAGGTTTAACAGCCTATGGCTACACCTTC.

The chain links TRBV3-1 (or the pseudogene TRBV3-2) to TRBJ2-5, with D possibly called TRBD1 or TRBD2 (6 bases each). The V gene lost 0 bases and the J gene lost 5 bases, with 13 bases spanning the gap. There are 15 residues in the CDR3. Germline CDR1 and CDR2: LGHDT and YNNKEL (reference sequence). CDR3 residues: CASSQDSGGGETQYF. In nucleotides, the CDR3 is TGTGCCAGCAGCCAAGATTCCGGGGGCGGGGAGACCCAGTACTTC.

CDR3 nucleotide sequence: TGTGCCAGCAGCCGGGACAGGGGGTCGTACACTGAAGCTTTCTTT. Amino acid sequence: CASSRDRGSYTEAFF. This sequence joins TRBV7-8 and TRBJ1-1; 11 bases align to TRBD1. Germline V gives CDR1 SGHVS, CDR2 FQNEAQ. V gave up 5 bases and J gave up 3 bases; unmatched junction bases: 5. The CDR3 loop spans 15 amino acids.

V usage is TRBV28 and J usage is TRBJ2-7; D gene unclear. The CDR3 has 16 residues. Germline V CDR1 and CDR2: MDHEN, SYDVKM. The V and J ends lost 6 bases and 0 bases respectively, with 18 bases between them. CDR3 DNA sequence: TGTGCCAGCAGCTTCAGGTATGGTAACCCCTCCTACGAGCAGTACTTC. It is translated as CASSFRYGNPSYEQYF.

The chain combines TRBV5-8 with TRBJ1-1; 7 positions match TRBD1. CDR1 SGHTS and CDR2 YDEGEE come from the germline V gene. The CDR3 length is 16 residues. V dropped 2 bases and J dropped 0; count of bases not matched to a gene: 7. The CDR3 protein is CASSFAGTVMNTEAFF. CDR3 nucleotides: TGTGCCAGCAGCTTTGCCGGGACAGTCATGAACACTGAAGCTTTCTTT.

This clone was seen a few times. V is TRBV6-4 and J is TRBJ2-2; no definite D call. V dropped 0 bases and J dropped 3 bases, with 5 bases sitting between them. CDR1 and CDR2 from the germline V gene are MRHNA and SNTAGT. The CDR3 runs to 14 residues. CDR3 region: CASSDSIDTGELFF. DNA for the CDR3: TGTGCCAGCAGTGACTCGATAGACACCGGGGAGCTGTTTTTT.

The CDR3 nucleotides read TGTGCCAGCAGCTTTGCGGGATATGGCAATGAGCAGTTCTTC. Amino acids: CASSFAGYGNEQFF. The genes are TRBV7-3 and TRBJ2-1, with D possibly matching TRBD2 (6 bases). With 3 bases removed from V and 6 bases from J, the gap between germline ends came to 12 bases. CDR3 length: 14 amino acids. The germline CDR1 and CDR2 sequences are SGHTA and FQGTGA.

This chain joins TRBV5-1 and TRBJ2-3; tentatively, D is TRBD1 or TRBD2 (6 bases each). CDR3 length: 17 residues. Germline V gene sequence: CDR1 SGHRS, CDR2 YFSETQ. The V end lost 0 bases, the J end lost 6 bases, and 20 bases lay between the germline ends. In DNA, the CDR3 is TGCGCCAGCAGCTTGGATCGGTCGGGGGCCCAGACCGATACGCAGTATTTT. Amino acids: CASSLDRSGAQTDTQYF.

This chain connects TRBV28 to TRBJ2-5; D may be TRBD1 or TRBD2 (6 bases each). CDR1 MDHEN and CDR2 SYDVKM come from the germline V gene. The CDR3 has 14 amino acids. V dropped 5 bases and J dropped 9 bases, with 19 bases sitting between them. The CDR3 bases are TGTGCCAGCAGTGCCCAGGGGAGGAACCGTGCCCAGTACTTC. It translates to CASSAQGRNRAQYF.

The chain couples TRBV11-1 to TRBJ1-2; 8 bases line up with TRBD1. V shed 5 bases and J 9 bases; nucleotides not matched to a gene: 5. Germline V lookup: CDR1 SGHAT, CDR2 FQDESV (reference sequence). This CDR3 is 12 amino acids long. For the CDR3, the DNA is TGTGCCAGCAGCGCTGGACAGGGAAGCTACACCTTC. This codes for CASSAGQGSYTF. Complete variable domain (other parts from reference TRBV11-1 and TRBJ1-2): EAEVAQSPRYKITEKSQAVAFWCDPISGHATLYWYRQILGQGPELLVQFQDESVVDDSQLPKDRFSAERLKGVDSTLKIQPAELGDSAMYLCASSAGQGSYTFGSGTRLTVV.

The chain is built from TRBV27 and TRBJ2-7, with D hard to call. With 5 bases removed from V and 4 bases from J, the gap between germline ends came to 12 bases. In germline, CDR1 is MNHEY, CDR2 SMNVEV (reference sequence). This CDR3 region has 13 residues. CDR3 residues: CASSPGIGYEQYF. As DNA, the CDR3 is TGTGCCAGCAGTCCCGGCATCGGTTACGAGCAGTACTTC.

The rearrangement uses TRBV7-6 and TRBJ2-3; 8 bases match TRBD1. With V trimmed by 0 bases and J by 2 bases, 7 bases remained unmatched. The CDR3 runs 17 residues. Looked up from germline, CDR1 is SGHVS and CDR2 is FNYEAQ. The CDR3 nucleotides are TGTGCCAGCAGCTTAGCCTCGGACAGGGAATACACAGATACGCAGTATTTT. Its protein is CASSLASDREYTDTQYF.

The chain is built from TRBV12-5 and TRBJ1-1; D is ambiguous. This CDR3 contains 13 residues. Trimming left V 3 bases short and J 0 bases short, with 5 bases between. CDR1 is LGHNT and CDR2 is FRNRAP in the germline V gene. The CDR3 DNA sequence: TGTGCTAGTGGTTTAGGGATGAACACTGAAGCTTTCTTT. Amino acids: CASGLGMNTEAFF.

J is TRBJ2-1 and V is TRBV11-1, with TRBD1 matching over 7 bases. The germline V gene encodes CDR1 SGHAT and CDR2 FQDESV (reference sequence). The CDR3 sequence is 13 residues long. V lost 4 bases to trimming and J lost 4 bases; unmatched junction nucleotides: 1. The CDR3: CASSWDSYNEQFF. The CDR3 DNA sequence: TGTGCCAGCAGCTGGGACAGTTACAATGAGCAGTTCTTC. Full variable domain (remainder filled in from reference TRBV11-1 and TRBJ2-1): EAEVAQSPRYKITEKSQAVAFWCDPISGHATLYWYRQILGQGPELLVQFQDESVVDDSQLPKDRFSAERLKGVDSTLKIQPAELGDSAMYLCASSWDSYNEQFFGPGTRLTVL.

The gene calls are TRBV9 and TRBJ1-3; no reliable D call. The CDR3 has 15 amino acids. CDR1 SGDLS and CDR2 YYNGEE come from the germline V gene. V shed 2 bases and J shed 3 bases, with 12 bases lying between them. CDR3 protein: CASSVRSNLGNTIYF. CDR3 sequence (DNA): TGTGCCAGCAGCGTCAGGAGTAACCTTGGAAACACCATATATTTT. Drawing the rest from reference TRBV9 and TRBJ1-3, the complete variable domain is DSGVTQTPKHLITATGQRVTLRCSPRSGDLSVYWYQQSLDQGLQFLIQYYNGEERAKGNILERFSAQQFPDLHSELNLSSLELGDSALYFCASSVRSNLGNTIYFGEGSWLTVV.

This sequence joins TRBV6-5 and TRBJ1-1; 7 positions agree with TRBD1. V dropped 5 bases and J dropped 1; count of bases not matched to a gene: 7. Germline loops: CDR1 MNHEY, CDR2 SVGAGI. This CDR3 contains 15 residues. The CDR3 DNA reads TGTGCCAGCAGTATCGTTACAGGGGCGAACACTGAAGCTTTCTTT. Translation: CASSIVTGANTEAFF.

The rearrangement links TRBV24-1 to TRBJ1-1; TRBD1 matches 9 bases. The germline CDR1 and CDR2 sequences are KGHDR and SFDVKD. V lost 4 bases, J lost 4 bases, and 6 bases stayed unmatched. This CDR3 spans 15 amino acids. In DNA form, the CDR3 reads TGTGCCACCAGTGACCCGACAGGGGGTGCCACTGAAGCTTTCTTT. It codes for CATSDPTGGATEAFF.

The rearrangement uses TRBV7-9 and TRBJ2-5; 10 bases line up with TRBD1. The CDR3 totals 14 residues. With 3 bases clipped from V and 5 bases from J, the junction kept 3 bases outside the gene matches. CDR1 is SEHNR, CDR2 FQNEAQ, per germline (reference sequence). CDR3 region: CASSLGTGAETQYF. Written as DNA, the CDR3 is TGTGCCAGCAGCTTGGGGACAGGGGCCGAGACCCAGTACTTC.

V and J are TRBV3-1 (or the pseudogene TRBV3-2) and TRBJ2-1; D is undetermined. The V and J ends lost 0 bases and 10 bases respectively, with 16 bases between them. In germline, CDR1 is LGHDT, CDR2 YNNKEL (reference sequence). The CDR3 sequence is 15 residues long. The CDR3 loop reads CASSQDYPVAREQFF. CDR3 in DNA: TGTGCCAGCAGCCAAGATTACCCGGTGGCTCGCGAGCAGTTCTTC.